This T cell receptor (beta chain) was profiled in a study of T cells after yellow fever vaccination. V shed 2 bases and J shed 6 bases, with 14 bases lying between them. The CDR3 contains 14 residues. Germline assignment: CDR1 SEHNR and CDR2 FQNEAQ (reference sequence). This clonotype was observed a few times. Each CDR3 protein gets one entry after TCRdb re-called the 5' RACE reads with MiXCR. The profile covers under 550,000 distinct CDR3 sequences, with 20% to 25% appearing a single time and roughly a sixth taken by the ten largest. The rearrangement uses TRBV7-9 and TRBJ2-7; D unresolved. This TCR was recovered from a man between 18 and 35 years old who received the YFV17D yellow fever vaccine. The sample consisted of PBMCs, taken about 21 days after the first yellow fever vaccination. CDR3 nucleotides: TGTGCCAGCAGCTTACCGGGTACCATAGGCGAGCAGTACTTC. This translates into CASSLPGTIGEQYF.